The sample holds many counts of the clone carrying this T cell receptor beta chain. The germline V gene has CDR1 MDHEN and CDR2 SYDVKM. Trimming cost V 6 bases and J 3 bases; bases outside gene matches: 8. The CDR3 spans 16 residues. The data were obtained in a study of T cells in Graves' hyperthyroidism and ophthalmopathy. Patients were aged 18 to 65, had disease duration under 2 months, and had newly diagnosed hyperthyroidism. Template material for amplifying TCR beta CDR3 regions consisted of RNA transcripts. The HTBI primer set was used in a first-round RT-PCR of the TCR CDR3. TCRdb redid the calling of the multiplex PCR reads with MiXCR, one entry per CDR3 protein. Seen here are around 450,000 distinct CDR3 sequences, 15% to 18% observed once, and the top ten hold around 14%.

J is TRBJ2-6 and V is TRBV28; TRBD1 agrees at 7 bases. The source is a woman aged 18-29 years with Graves' hyperthyroidism. The sequenced material came from blood. CDR3 region: CASSRRGGFGANVLTF. DNA for the CDR3: TGTGCCAGCAGCCGGCGAGGGGGCTTTGGGGCCAACGTCCTGACTTTC.